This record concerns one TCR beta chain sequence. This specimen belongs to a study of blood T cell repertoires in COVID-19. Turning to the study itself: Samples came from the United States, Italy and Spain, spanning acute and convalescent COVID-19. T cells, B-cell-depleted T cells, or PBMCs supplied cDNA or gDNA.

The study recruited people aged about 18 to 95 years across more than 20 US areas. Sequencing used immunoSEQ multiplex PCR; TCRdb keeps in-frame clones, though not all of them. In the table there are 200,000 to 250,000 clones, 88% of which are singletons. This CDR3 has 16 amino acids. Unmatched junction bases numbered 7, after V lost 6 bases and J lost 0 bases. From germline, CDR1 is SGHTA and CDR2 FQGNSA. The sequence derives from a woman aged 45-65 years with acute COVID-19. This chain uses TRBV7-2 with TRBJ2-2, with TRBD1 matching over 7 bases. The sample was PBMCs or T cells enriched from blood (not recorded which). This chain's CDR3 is CASRQPGQPNTGELFF. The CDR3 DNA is TGTGCCAGCAGGCAACCGGGACAGCCGAACACCGGGGAGCTGTTTTTT.